The clone carrying this TCR beta chain was counted a few times. The data stem from a study of blood T cell repertoires in COVID-19. Turning to the study itself: Material from acute and convalescent COVID-19 was sourced from the United States, Italy and Spain. T cells, B-cell-depleted T cells, or PBMCs supplied cDNA or gDNA.

As processed by the authors: Amplified reference gene primers provided the basis for estimating nucleated cell counts. Measured with immunoSEQ multiplex PCR; TCRdb has only the in-frame clones, and not every one. The D gene and trimming were derived from the DNA, and the V and J assignments and clone size from that table. The sample lists over 45,000 clones, 65% to 85% seen once, with 7.2% in the top ten. Per the germline V gene, CDR1 is MNHNS and CDR2 is SASEGT. This CDR3 has 15 residues. V gave up 2 bases and J gave up 3 bases; unmatched junction bases: 5. The chain carries TRBV6-1 and TRBJ2-7, with 9 bases fitting TRBD1. Material: peripheral blood. The sequence was obtained from a man in his fifties or sixties with acute or convalescent COVID-19. The CDR3 coding sequence is TGTGCCAGCAGTGAACCCGGGACAGGGTTCTACGAGCAGTACTTC. Translation: CASSEPGTGFYEQYF.